The source of this T cell receptor beta chain is a study of blood T cell repertoires in COVID-19. Looking at the study overall: Collection of acute and convalescent COVID-19 samples took place in the United States, Italy and Spain. T cells, B-cell-depleted T cells, or PBMCs supplied cDNA or gDNA.

Authors' data handling: Amplification with reference gene primers provided the estimates of nucleated cell counts. Sequencing was performed with immunoSEQ multiplex PCR; in TCRdb, only in-frame clones are kept and a portion is missing. The D gene and trimming were derived from the DNA, and the V and J assignments and clone size from that table. The sample gives fewer than 80,000 clones, 88% of which show up once; roughly a fifth is in the top ten. The CDR3 has 13 amino acids. Trimming removed 4 bases at V and 8 bases at J, with 11 bases between. Germline-derived CDR1 and CDR2 are KGHSH and LQKENI. Sample: peripheral blood. The genes are TRBV18 and TRBJ1-4, with D hard to call. The clonotype comes from a woman aged 45 to 65 with active or convalescent COVID-19. CDR3 sequence reads: CASSLQAPEKLFF. The DNA of the CDR3 is TGTGCCAGCTCACTGCAGGCCCCCGAAAAACTGTTTTTT.